This T cell receptor beta chain was found in a study of blood T cell repertoires in COVID-19. Assay: immunoSEQ multiplex PCR; the TCRdb copy retains only in-frame clones and omits some. The table records 150,000 to 200,000 clones, around four fifths of them present only once. The length of the CDR3 is 18 residues. Between the trimmed V and J ends, which lost 0 bases and 6 bases, there was a span of 23 bases. Germline lookup yields CDR1 SNHLY and CDR2 FYNNEI. The clonotype comes from a human donor in a cohort sampled during active COVID-19. This chain links TRBV2 with TRBJ1-2, with D perhaps TRBD1 (6 bases). What was sequenced was peripheral blood. The DNA of the CDR3 is TGTGCCAGCAGTGAAGCCACCCCTTCGGGGGGCTGGTTTAATGGCTACACCTTC. This gives the protein CASSEATPSGGWFNGYTF.